This TCR beta chain came from a study of vaccination and CD4 T cells after COVID-19. Sequenced with the Oncomine TCR Beta short-read assay was DNA taken from cultured CD4+ T cells. One entry per CDR3 protein results from TCRdb running MiXCR on the PCR reads. This sample carries 13,000 or so distinct CDR3 sequences, roughly 60% of them seen once, and the ten largest clones take roughly a sixth. This clonotype was detected a few times. Antigen: not known. As for treatment: roughly ten-day PBMC culture with coronavirus spike peptide pools or control peptides (ViraFEST assay). The origin of this receptor is a human donor who had recovered from COVID-19. Input material: CD4+ T cells from blood, cultured in vitro.

CDR3 loop: CASSVGQGAGETQYF. The CDR3 nucleotides read TGCGCCAGCAGCGTCGGACAGGGGGCCGGAGAGACCCAGTACTTC. The V and J genes are TRBV10-2 and TRBJ2-5, with 11 positions matching TRBD1. Germline V lookup: CDR1 WSHSY, CDR2 SAAADI. This CDR3 contains 15 residues. V shed 6 bases, J shed 4 bases, and the junction held 7 bases outside the gene matches.